What follows are 20 T cell receptor beta chains derived from one specimen sequenced in a study of blood T cell repertoires in COVID-19. Clones were read by immunoSEQ multiplex PCR, and TCRdb kept only the in-frame ones, dropping some. The table includes about 220,000 clones, about three quarters detected once. The specimen was peripheral blood. These receptor sequences come from a woman between 65 and 79 years old with acute or convalescent COVID-19.

This clone was counted once. V and J are TRBV11-2 and TRBJ1-1; 8 bases match TRBD1. This CDR3 region has 15 residues. Germline-derived CDR1 and CDR2 are SGHAT and FQNNGV. V was pared by 0 bases and J by 1 base, with 1 base of the junction left unmatched. CDR3 bases: TGTGCCAGCAGCTTAGAACAGGGGGGGAACACTGAAGCTTTCTTT. Protein product: CASSLEQGGNTEAFF. Supplemented by reference TRBV11-2 and TRBJ1-1, the full variable domain reads EAGVAQSPRYKIIEKRQSVAFWCNPISGHATLYWYQQILGQGPKLLIQFQNNGVVDDSQLPKDRFSAERLKGVDSTLKIQPAKLEDSAVYLCASSLEQGGNTEAFFGQGTRLTVV.

The chain recombines TRBV12-3 or TRBV12-4 with TRBJ1-6; 7 positions agree with TRBD1. The CDR3 is 12 amino acids. Losses at the gene ends were 8 bases for V and 11 bases for J; bases not matched to a gene: 6. CDR3 DNA sequence: TGTGCCAGCGGAAAACAGGGGACACCCCTCCACTTT. Its protein is CASGKQGTPLHF.

This chain joins TRBV2 and TRBJ2-6; D uncertain. Germline V gives CDR1 SNHLY, CDR2 FYNNEI. The V end lost 7 bases, the J end lost 0 bases, and 7 bases lay between the germline ends. This CDR3 comprises 14 residues. The CDR3 loop reads CASNPSSGANVLTF. The CDR3 DNA reads TGTGCCAGCAACCCCAGCTCTGGGGCCAACGTCCTGACTTTC.

This rearrangement joins TRBV9 to TRBJ2-2; 11 nucleotides match TRBD1. J lost 7 bases, V lost 4 bases, and 3 bases had no gene match. Germline CDR1 reads SGDLS; CDR2 reads YYNGEE. This CDR3 is 14 amino acids long. CDR3 in DNA: TGTGCCAGCAGCCGGACAGGGGGCTTCGGGGAGCTGTTTTTT. Amino acid sequence: CASSRTGGFGELFF.

The chain uses TRBV7-3 and TRBJ2-3; 7 bases are a match to TRBD2. The CDR3 sequence is 13 residues long. After removal of 7 bases from V and 3 bases from J, the junction contained 4 bases not matched to a gene. The germline CDR1 and CDR2 sequences are SGHTA and FQGTGA. DNA of the CDR3: TGTGCCAGCACCACTAGCGCAACAGATACGCAGTATTTT. Protein: CASTTSATDTQYF.

To note about this clone: An end of the junction does not agree with germline; a read error may underlie this. J is TRBJ2-7 and V is TRBV19; 8 nucleotides match TRBD2. CDR1 is LNHDA and CDR2 is SQIVND in the germline V gene (reference sequence). This CDR3 has 12 amino acids. The CDR3, as DNA: TGTGCGAGTACCGGGACTAGTAGCGAGCAGTACTTC. Amino acids: CASTGTSSEQYF.

This chain links TRBV7-2 with TRBJ2-1; D might be TRBD1 (5 bases). V was cut by 4 bases and J by 6 bases, with 13 bases left in between. CDR3 size: 14 residues. Germline V CDR1 and CDR2: SGHTA, FQGNSA. The CDR3 sequence is CASSYHRSLNEQFF. In nucleotides, the CDR3 is TGTGCCAGCAGCTACCACAGGTCCCTCAATGAGCAGTTCTTC.

This clone appeared a few times. The junction differs from germline at one of its ends, possibly a read error. The chain has TRBV14 and TRBJ2-5; 8 nucleotides agree with TRBD1. The V gene's germline CDR1 is SGHDN and CDR2 FVKESK. There are 14 residues in the CDR3. The CDR3 DNA reads TGTGCCAGCAACCAACAGGGGGTCAAGTCGGGCCAGTACTTC. It translates to CASNQQGVKSGQYF.

This chain joins TRBV29-1 and TRBJ2-7; 8 bases fit TRBD1. This CDR3 region has 14 residues. Germline V gene lookup returns CDR1 SQVTM and CDR2 ANQGSEA. The trim removed 5 bases at V and 1 base at J, leaving 7 bases unmatched. CDR3 DNA: TGCAGCGTTTCGGACAGGGTTGGATCCTACGAGCAGTACTTC. It yields the protein CSVSDRVGSYEQYF.

This clone was picked up one time. This chain links TRBV27 with TRBJ2-7; D may be TRBD1 (7 bases). Trimming took 8 bases from V and 7 from J, leaving 21 bases between them. The CDR3 extends over 14 amino acids. The germline CDR1 and CDR2 sequences are MNHEY and SMNVEV (reference sequence). Written as DNA, the CDR3 is TGTGCCAGCTCGACAGGGAGAAGTGCGGGGGAGCAGTACTTC. Residues: CASSTGRSAGEQYF.

The chain recombines TRBV5-1 with TRBJ1-5; no reliable D call. V was pared by 0 bases and J by 5 bases, with 6 bases between. The CDR3 consists of 13 residues. Germline CDR1 reads SGHRS; CDR2 reads YFSETQ. CDR3 sequence reads: CASSLVGDQPQHF. Written as DNA, the CDR3 is TGCGCCAGCAGCTTGGTAGGAGATCAGCCCCAGCATTTT.

The chain has TRBV7-8 and TRBJ1-2; D is unclear. The CDR3 runs 13 residues. Germline values: CDR1 SGHVS, CDR2 FQNEAQ. Trimming removed 5 bases at V and 7 bases at J, with 14 bases between. CDR3: CASSPTVPSGYTF. The CDR3 DNA follows: TGTGCCAGCAGCCCAACCGTCCCCAGTGGCTACACCTTC. The entire variable domain, with the rest obtained from reference TRBV7-8 and TRBJ1-2, is as follows: GAGVSQSPRYKVAKRGQDVALRCDPISGHVSLFWYQQALGQGPEFLTYFQNEAQLDKSGLPSDRFFAERPEGSVSTLKIQRTQQEDSAVYLCASSPTVPSGYTFGSGTRLTVV.

This clone was recorded once. The chain links TRBV18 to TRBJ2-5; possibly TRBD1 for D (6 bases). The V end was cut by 3 bases, the J end by 3 bases, with 17 bases between. Germline loops: CDR1 KGHSH, CDR2 LQKENI. This CDR3 comprises 16 residues. The CDR3 region is CASSPHVGAQEETQYF. CDR3 nucleotide sequence: TGTGCCAGCTCACCCCACGTGGGGGCACAGGAAGAGACCCAGTACTTC.

The chain is built from TRBV2 and TRBJ2-7; D is perhaps TRBD1 (5 bases). Between the trimmed V and J ends, which lost 6 bases and 6 bases, there was a span of 9 bases. Germline V gene sequence: CDR1 SNHLY, CDR2 FYNNEI. The length of the CDR3 is 11 residues. The CDR3 spells CASRSRGEQYF. The CDR3 DNA reads as TGTGCCAGCAGGAGTAGGGGCGAGCAGTACTTC.

This chain connects TRBV7-2 to TRBJ2-7, with TRBD2 as a possible D gene (5 bases). Between the trimmed V and J ends, which lost 0 bases and 2 bases, there was a span of 17 bases. There are 17 residues in the CDR3. The germline V gene encodes CDR1 SGHTA and CDR2 FQGNSA. The CDR3 is CASSLARTPGRAYEQYF. CDR3 sequence (DNA): TGTGCCAGCAGCTTAGCTCGGACCCCCGGGCGGGCCTACGAGCAGTACTTC.

This clone was seen only once. The CDR3 is CASSTGTVYNEQFF. As DNA, the CDR3 is TGTGCCAGTAGTACCGGGACAGTATACAATGAGCAGTTCTTC. The gene calls are TRBV19 and TRBJ2-1; 7 bases fit TRBD1. Germline CDR1 and CDR2: LNHDA and SQIVND (reference sequence). The CDR3 covers 14 residues. The junction had 4 bases not matched to a gene; V was cut back by 4 bases and J by 4 bases. Using reference TRBV19 and TRBJ2-1 for the parts outside the CDR3, the full variable domain is DGGITQSPKYLFRKEGQNVTLSCEQNLNHDAMYWYRQDPGQGLRLIYYSQIVNDFQKGDIAEGYSVSREKKESFPLTVTSAQKNPTAFYLCASSTGTVYNEQFFGPGTRLTVL.

The V gene is TRBV18, the J gene TRBJ2-2; 12 nucleotides match TRBD2. CDR1 KGHSH and CDR2 LQKENI come from the germline V gene. The V gene end was trimmed by 6 bases and the J gene end by 4 bases; junction bases not matched to a gene: 3. This CDR3 has 15 residues. The CDR3 spells CASSGTSGPTGELFF. CDR3 DNA sequence: TGTGCCAGCTCTGGGACTAGCGGGCCCACCGGGGAGCTGTTTTTT.

The chain recombines TRBV2 with TRBJ2-2, with a weak D call TRBD2 (6 bases). Between the trimmed V and J ends, which lost 7 bases and 4 bases, there was a span of 16 bases. The CDR3 is made up of 15 amino acids. From germline, CDR1 is SNHLY and CDR2 FYNNEI. The CDR3, as DNA: TGTGCCAGCACTCAGGGTAAAGCGGGCACCGGGGAGCTGTTTTTT. As protein: CASTQGKAGTGELFF.

The chain couples TRBV15 to TRBJ2-1, with a possible D match to TRBD2 (7 bases). The germline gives CDR1 LNHNV, CDR2 YYDKDF (reference sequence). The CDR3 sequence is 15 residues long. Trimming cost V 0 bases and J 9 bases, with 15 bases left between them. CDR3 in DNA: TGTGCCACCAGCAGAGACCGACTAGGGGGGGGTGAGCAGTTCTTC. Its translation: CATSRDRLGGGEQFF.

The chain employs TRBV24-1 and TRBJ2-5; 7 bases align to TRBD1. The germline gives CDR1 KGHDR, CDR2 SFDVKD. The trim removed 7 bases at V and 1 base at J, leaving 8 bases unmatched. The CDR3 sequence is 15 residues long. CDR3: CATRGTGVGQETQYF. Written as DNA, the CDR3 is TGTGCCACCAGAGGAACAGGGGTAGGCCAAGAGACCCAGTACTTC.